What follows describes a single T cell receptor beta chain. Antigen: not known. Each donor had about 10 milliliters of peripheral blood drawn. For the second PCR, which ran for roughly 6 to 12 cycles, a sample-barcoded 5' primer and a J-beta primer mix were used. MiXCR, applied by TCRdb to the 5' RACE reads, yields one record per CDR3 protein. This repertoire shows 1,500,000 or so distinct CDR3 sequences, 42% found once; its top ten account for around 4%. This entry belongs to a study of blood T cells in healthy people across ages. Whole-study findings and limits: In long-lived donors, naive CD4+ cell counts and diversity exceeded those of aged donors. Because donor CMV status was unknown, expanded clonotype changes were possibly confounded.

The CDR3 contains 16 residues. With 2 bases clipped from V and 8 bases from J, the junction kept 6 bases outside the gene matches. Germline V gene sequence: CDR1 SGHTA, CDR2 FQGNSA. This receptor was obtained from a woman aged 18-35 years in good health. The material sequenced was blood. The chain carries TRBV7-2 and TRBJ2-2, with 12 bases identical to TRBD2. CDR3 residues: CASSLTQTSGRGELFF. CDR3 in DNA: TGTGCCAGCAGCTTAACCCAAACTAGCGGGAGGGGGGAGCTGTTTTTT. Drawing the rest from reference TRBV7-2 and TRBJ2-2, the complete variable domain is GAGVSQSPSNKVTEKGKDVELRCDPISGHTALYWYRQSLGQGLEFLIYFQGNSAPDKSGLPSDRFSAERTGGSVSTLTIQRTQQEDSAVYLCASSLTQTSGRGELFFGEGSRLTVL.